The rows below give T cell receptor beta chains drawn from one sample of a study of T cell responses to AZD1222 COVID-19 vaccine. The repertoire was sequenced with immunoSEQ multiplex PCR; TCRdb's copy has only in-frame clones and lacks some. The sample yields some 150,000 clones, about 91% seen once. Sequencing used peripheral blood, obtained on day 0 of AZD1222 vaccination. The receptors derive from an adult in good health. The CDR3 runs from the conserved cysteine through the conserved F or W. The D gene is left open where the match is weak. Clone size appears in some rows only: once, few, many, or a class for an expanded clone.

j_gene | d_gene | abundance | v_gene | CDR3nt | CDR3aa
TRBJ1-2 | - | - | TRBV19 | TGTGCCAGTAGTCCACTGTTGGTGAACTATGGCTACACCTTC | CASSPLLVNYGYTF
TRBJ2-1 | TRBD2 | - | TRBV27 | TGTGCCAGCACTTTTGCGGGGGTATCCTACAATGAGCAGTTCTTC | CASTFAGVSYNEQFF
TRBJ1-1 | - | few | TRBV7-2 | TGTGCCAGCAGCTTATTAGCCACTGAAGCTTTCTTT | CASSLLATEAFF
TRBJ2-1 | TRBD2 | - | TRBV14 | TGTGCCAGCAGCCAGGTAGCGGGCCCCTCCTACAATGAGCAGTTCTTC | CASSQVAGPSYNEQFF
TRBJ2-1 | - | - | TRBV4-3 | TGCGCCAGCAGCCAAAGTGGGGCAAGGGTGCACAATGAGCAGTTCTTC | CASSQSGARVHNEQFF
TRBJ1-6 | - | - | TRBV28 | TGTGCCAGCAGTTTATGGCCCTCCCAGGGAAGGTCACCCCTCCACTTT | CASSLWPSQGRSPLHF
TRBJ1-3 | - | - | TRBV5-5 | TGTGCCAGCAGCCCCGGACCTGGGAACACCATATATTTT | CASSPGPGNTIYF
TRBJ2-1 | - | - | TRBV14 | TGTGCCAGCAGCCAAGAGGGAAGGGGCTTCGTCTACAATGAGCAGTTCTTC | CASSQEGRGFVYNEQFF
TRBJ2-2 | - | - | TRBV4-3 | TGCGCCAGCAGCCCGGCTACCGGGGCTTTCACCGGGGAGCTGTTTTTT | CASSPATGAFTGELFF
TRBJ1-5 | - | - | TRBV24-1 | TGTGCCACCAGTGCAGGAGGGGTCGGCCAGCCCCAGCATTTT | CATSAGGVGQPQHF
TRBJ1-4 | - | - | TRBV28 | TGTGCCAGCAGTTTGTCCCACCACCGGGCCTATAATGAAAAACTGTTTTTT | CASSLSHHRAYNEKLFF
TRBJ1-1 | - | - | TRBV6-5 | TGTGCCAGCAGTTACAGAGGGCGCGGAGCTGAAGCTTTCTTT | CASSYRGRGAEAFF
TRBJ1-6 | TRBD1 | - | TRBV6-5 | TGTGCCAGCAGGACCCAACAGGGGGTAGATTCACCCCTCCACTTT | CASRTQQGVDSPLHF
TRBJ2-1 | - | - | TRBV28 | TGTGCCAGCCCGGGGCAACGGAACCGGGACGGACGGCTACAATGGCAGTTCTTC | CASPGQRNRDGRLQWQFF
TRBJ2-7 | - | - | TRBV18 | TGTGCCAGCTCACCAACTAGCTCCTACGAGCAGTACTTC | CASSPTSSYEQYF
TRBJ1-2 | - | - | TRBV29-1 | TGCAGCGTTGAACAGGCCTATGGCTACACCTTC | CSVEQAYGYTF
TRBJ1-5 | - | - | TRBV15 | TGTGCCACCAGCAGAGCGGGGGGTCCGGGGCGGGCCGGGCAGCCCCAGCATTTT | CATSRAGGPGRAGQPQHF
TRBJ2-7 | TRBD1 | - | TRBV15 | TGTGCCACCAGCAGAGGCGAAGGGGGCCCTCACCTCTACGCGCAGTACTTC | CATSRGEGGPHLYAQYF
TRBJ2-2 | - | - | TRBV7-3 | TGTGCCAGCAGCTCGGGTGAGGGAGACGGGGAGCTGTTTTTT | CASSSGEGDGELFF
TRBJ1-2 | - | once | TRBV28 | TGTGCCAGCAGTCCCAGCCCATTCTATGGCTACACCTTC | CASSPSPFYGYTF
TRBJ1-1 | TRBD1 | - | TRBV7-9 | TGTGCCAGCAGCGCCGGACAGGAGAACACTGAAGCTTTCTTT | CASSAGQENTEAFF
TRBJ2-2 | - | - | TRBV6-5 | TGTGCCAGCGGAGTCACCGGGGAGCTGTTTTTT | CASGVTGELFF